This T cell receptor (beta chain) was recorded in a study of T cell changes during pregnancy in multiple sclerosis. Data came from immunoSEQ multiplex PCR; TCRdb stores just in-frame clones and leaves some out. The sample includes approximately 130,000 clones, 95% to 98% of them seen just once. The CDR3 has 12 residues. Per the germline V gene, CDR1 is LNHNV and CDR2 is YYDKDF (reference sequence). V was pared by 0 bases and J by 8 bases, with 4 bases between. The TCR sequence derives from a female donor with multiple sclerosis, enrolled in a pregnancy study. The material was peripheral blood, obtained after pregnancy. The chain employs TRBV15 and TRBJ2-2; no clear D gene. This CDR3 reads CATSRETGELFF. DNA for the CDR3: TGTGCCACCAGCAGAGAAACTGGGGAGCTGTTTTTT.